This T cell receptor (beta chain) was retrieved from a study of blood T cell repertoires in COVID-19. About the research overall: T cells, B-cell-depleted T cells, or PBMCs provided the cDNA or gDNA that served as material.

Trimming cost V 3 bases and J 9 bases; bases outside gene matches: 12. The CDR3 loop spans 16 amino acids. Germline assignment: CDR1 LGHDT and CDR2 YNNKEL (reference sequence). Authors' analysis steps: Reference gene primer amplification in the assay estimated nucleated cell counts. Sequencing used immunoSEQ multiplex PCR; TCRdb keeps in-frame clones, though not all of them. The DNA gave D and trimming, while V, J and clone size come from that table. The table has 150,000 to 170,000 clones, approximately 83% seen once. In Seattle, patients joined the study during active infection and were tracked longitudinally.

The chain carries TRBV3-1 (or the pseudogene TRBV3-2) and TRBJ2-1; 9 nucleotides match TRBD2. The sequence was obtained from a woman aged 60-75 years with COVID-19, enrolled during active disease. The sequenced sample was peripheral blood. CDR3 protein: CASSQLSGGRPLEQFF. CDR3 bases: TGTGCCAGCAGCCAGTTGAGCGGGGGGCGCCCCCTTGAGCAGTTCTTC.